This T cell receptor beta chain was recorded in a study of blood T cell repertoires in COVID-19. Study-wide context: Material from acute and convalescent COVID-19 was sourced from the United States, Italy and Spain. In each case, the material was cDNA or gDNA derived from T cells, B-cell-depleted T cells, or PBMCs.

The J segment lost 4 bases and the V segment lost 7 bases, leaving 12 bases of the junction unmatched. Per germline, CDR1 LNHDA and CDR2 SQIVND (reference sequence). CDR3 length: 15 residues. Authors' data handling: Nucleated cell counts were estimated from reference gene primer amplification. Clones were read by immunoSEQ multiplex PCR, and TCRdb kept only the in-frame ones, dropping some. The DNA gave D and trimming, while V, J and clone size come from that table. The data show around 70,000 clones, approximately 78% seen once. Sequences were obtained from peripheral blood. The genes are TRBV19 and TRBJ1-2; 7 bases fit TRBD1. This sequence originates from a human donor in a cohort sampled during active COVID-19. The CDR3 loop is CASTSQVGTAYGYTF. CDR3 DNA sequence: TGTGCCAGTACCTCTCAAGTAGGGACAGCCTATGGCTACACCTTC.